The 26 T cell receptor beta chains below all came from one sample that was sequenced in a study of T cell repertoires in cytomegalovirus infection (dated by TCRdb to between 2018 and 2021). Sequencing instrument: Illumina HiSeq 1500. TCRdb took the public reads, trimmed them with fastp at Q25, ran MiXCR for clone calling and kept in-frame beta chains. Identical CDR3 proteins give one entry, which carries the most common genes and DNA. This sample has roughly 150,000 distinct CDR3 sequences in its table, and 23% of those were observed once. Approximately 10% of the sample belongs to the ten largest clones. The source material was PBMCs. The receptors were sampled from a human donor in good health (CMV status not recorded). Some clones in this sample may be carry-over from other donors' samples.

The chain is built from TRBV11-2 and TRBJ2-7; 11 bases agree with TRBD2. This CDR3 comprises 15 residues. Germline CDR1 is SGHAT and CDR2 is FQNNGV. J lost 6 bases, V lost 1 base, and 5 bases had no gene match. The chain's CDR3 is CASSLASSGRIEQYF. The DNA of the CDR3 is TGTGCCAGCAGCTTAGCTTCTAGCGGGAGGATCGAGCAGTACTTC.

The V gene is TRBV29-1, the J gene TRBJ2-2; 7 bases are a match to TRBD2. Germline CDR1 reads SQVTM; CDR2 reads ANQGSEA. V gave up 0 bases and J gave up 3 bases; unmatched junction bases: 7. The CDR3 extends over 16 amino acids. This chain's CDR3 is CSVEDRGGGYTGELFF. Here the CDR3 DNA reads TGCAGCGTTGAAGATCGTGGGGGAGGGTACACCGGGGAGCTGTTTTTT.

The chain recombines TRBV28 with TRBJ2-7; the D call may be TRBD1 or TRBD2 (5 bases each). Trimming took off 7 bases at V and 0 bases at J, with 13 bases between the two ends. CDR3 length: 14 amino acids. Germline CDR1 reads MDHEN; CDR2 reads SYDVKM. The DNA of the CDR3 is TGTGCCAGCATCGCCCGGGACGTCTCCTACGAGCAGTACTTC. Protein product: CASIARDVSYEQYF.

This clonotype has only a few counts. The J gene is TRBJ1-5, the V gene TRBV15; D unresolved. CDR1 is LNHNV and CDR2 is YYDKDF in the germline V gene (reference sequence). V was shortened by 3 bases and J by 4 bases, with 7 bases between the two germline ends. The CDR3 contains 13 residues. DNA for the CDR3: TGTGCCACCAGCAGTTCCGCGAATCAGCCCCAGCATTTT. Translation: CATSSSANQPQHF.

This chain connects TRBV28 to TRBJ1-5; D remains ambiguous. CDR3 length: 16 amino acids. Trimming shortened V by 7 bases and J by 0 bases, and 16 bases separated the two germline ends. The germline V gene has CDR1 MDHEN and CDR2 SYDVKM. CDR3 DNA sequence: TGTGCCAGCAACAAGGCCAGAGAATATAGCAATCAGCCCCAGCATTTT. Residues: CASNKAREYSNQPQHF.

This sequence joins TRBV6-1 and TRBJ2-5; D is perhaps TRBD1 or TRBD2 (5 bases each). Per the germline V gene, CDR1 is MNHNS and CDR2 is SASEGT. The CDR3 totals 16 residues. V shed 0 bases and J shed 6 bases, with 17 bases lying between them. The DNA of the CDR3 is TGTGCCAGCAGTGAAGCCGCCCTGCAGGGACGGAAGACCCAGTACTTC. This translates into CASSEAALQGRKTQYF.

This clonotype was seen at least ten times. V usage is TRBV7-6 and J usage is TRBJ2-5; perhaps TRBD2 as D (5 bases). CDR1 SGHVS and CDR2 FNYEAQ come from the germline V gene. With 2 bases removed from V and 5 bases from J, the gap between germline ends came to 15 bases. The CDR3 totals 15 residues. This chain's CDR3 is CASSLFASSLETQYF. The CDR3 bases are TGTGCCAGCAGCTTATTTGCTAGCTCTCTTGAGACCCAGTACTTC.

The chain uses TRBV28 and TRBJ2-7, with 8 bases aligning to TRBD1. This CDR3 has 15 residues. The V gene end was trimmed by 6 bases and the J gene end by 3 bases; junction bases not matched to a gene: 10. The germline CDR1 and CDR2 sequences are MDHEN and SYDVKM. The CDR3 sequence is CASSQRGQGNYEQYF. In nucleotides, the CDR3 is TGTGCCAGCAGCCAACGAGGACAGGGTAACTACGAGCAGTACTTC.

This sequence joins TRBV11-2 and TRBJ2-1, with TRBD1 matching over 9 bases. The trim removed 3 bases at V and 5 bases at J, leaving 5 bases unmatched. Germline values: CDR1 SGHAT, CDR2 FQNNGV. This CDR3 is 15 amino acids long. CDR3 amino acids: CASSLAGQGDNEQFF. The CDR3 DNA reads as TGTGCCAGCAGCTTGGCGGGACAGGGTGACAATGAGCAGTTCTTC.

The chain joins TRBV5-4 to TRBJ1-2, with no clear D. Germline CDR1 reads SGHNT; CDR2 reads YYREEE (reference sequence). The ends were cut back, 3 bases at V and 8 bases at J, with 8 bases in the middle. The CDR3 is 11 residues long. This CDR3 reads CASSSGWGYTF. In DNA, the CDR3 is TGTGCCAGCAGCTCGGGGTGGGGCTACACCTTC. The entire variable domain, with the rest obtained from reference TRBV5-4 and TRBJ1-2, is as follows: ETGVTQSPTHLIKTRGQQVTLRCSSQSGHNTVSWYQQALGQGPQFIFQYYREEENGRGNFPPRFSGLQFPNYSSELNVNALELDDSALYLCASSSGWGYTFGSGTRLTVV.

This clonotype was detected only a few times. The chain is built from TRBV28 and TRBJ2-1; D might be TRBD2 (5 bases). Germline assignment: CDR1 MDHEN and CDR2 SYDVKM. V was trimmed by 6 bases and J by 0 bases, leaving 15 bases between them. The CDR3 contains 16 residues. The CDR3 sequence: CASSPGSAYSYNEQFF. CDR3 coding DNA: TGTGCCAGCAGCCCGGGGAGCGCGTACTCCTACAATGAGCAGTTCTTC.

This clonotype was observed at least ten times. The chain recombines TRBV7-2 with TRBJ2-1; unclear D gene. From germline, CDR1 is SGHTA and CDR2 FQGNSA. Trimming left V 1 base short and J 3 bases short, with 7 bases between. The CDR3 sequence is 14 residues long. The DNA for the CDR3 is TGTGCCAGCAGCTTAGACGACGGCTACAATGAGCAGTTCTTC. This codes for CASSLDDGYNEQFF.

This clonotype was counted between two and nine times. The chain recombines TRBV10-2 with TRBJ2-1, with 10 positions matching TRBD2. With 4 bases clipped from V and 4 bases from J, the junction kept 4 bases outside the gene matches. Per germline, CDR1 WSHSY and CDR2 SAAADI. The CDR3 extends over 15 amino acids. CDR3 in DNA: TGCGCCAGCAGTGCCGCTAGCGGGGGTTACAATGAGCAGTTCTTC. It encodes CASSAASGGYNEQFF.

CDR3 DNA sequence: TGTGCCACCGAGGGGAGCTCCTACGAGCAGTACTTC. As protein: CATEGSSYEQYF. The J gene is TRBJ2-7, the V gene TRBV7-9, with D tentatively TRBD1 or TRBD2 (5 bases each). V was cut by 10 bases and J by 0 bases, with 10 bases left in between. The length of the CDR3 is 12 residues. Germline-derived CDR1 and CDR2 are SEHNR and FQNEAQ (reference sequence).

A few counts support this clonotype. The rearrangement links TRBV12-3 or TRBV12-4 to TRBJ1-5, with D unclear. The length of the CDR3 is 14 residues. Trimming took off 5 bases at V and 3 bases at J, with 11 bases between the two ends. CDR3 amino acids: CASSPAVNNQPQHF. DNA of the CDR3: TGTGCCAGCAGTCCCGCGGTGAACAATCAGCCCCAGCATTTT.

This clonotype was found a few times. The chain recombines TRBV7-8 with TRBJ2-2, with 10 nucleotides matching TRBD2. The CDR3 contains 17 residues. CDR1 is SGHVS and CDR2 is FQNEAQ in the germline V gene. The J segment lost 5 bases and the V segment lost 3 bases, leaving 9 bases of the junction unmatched. DNA of the CDR3: TGTGCCAGCAGCTTTCCTAGCGGGAGCCCGGGAACCGGGGAGCTGTTTTTT. Translating it yields CASSFPSGSPGTGELFF.

At least ten counts were recorded for this clonotype. The rearrangement uses TRBV7-2 and TRBJ2-2; D gene unclear. The CDR3 sequence is 15 residues long. V lost 2 bases and J 2 bases, leaving 9 bases between the germline ends. CDR1 and CDR2 from the germline V gene are SGHTA and FQGNSA. The CDR3 sequence: CASSLSTRNTGELFF. DNA for the CDR3: TGTGCCAGCAGCTTATCGACACGTAACACCGGGGAGCTGTTTTTT.

Many counts were recorded for this clonotype. The gene calls are TRBV7-3 and TRBJ2-7, with a tentative D call TRBD1 (5 bases). CDR3 length equals 13 residues. Germline-derived CDR1 and CDR2 are SGHTA and FQGTGA. Trimming took 6 bases from V and 1 from J, leaving 10 bases between them. The CDR3 sequence: CASSVTASYEQYF. As DNA, the CDR3 is TGTGCCAGCAGTGTGACAGCGTCCTACGAGCAGTACTTC.

J is TRBJ1-1 and V is TRBV2; D gene ambiguous. Germline V gives CDR1 SNHLY, CDR2 FYNNEI. The V end was cut by 2 bases, the J end by 1 base, with 5 bases between. The CDR3 sequence is 13 residues long. CDR3 in amino acids: CASSERENTEAFF. The DNA for the CDR3 is TGTGCCAGCAGTGAAAGGGAGAACACTGAAGCTTTCTTT.

The chain recombines TRBV19 with TRBJ2-1, with TRBD1 identical over 8 bases. V was clipped by 0 bases and J by 5 bases; unmatched bases: 9. Germline values: CDR1 LNHDA, CDR2 SQIVND (reference sequence). This CDR3 has 17 amino acids. The CDR3 loop reads CASSIDARGLRNNEQFF. CDR3 DNA: TGTGCCAGTAGTATAGACGCCAGGGGGCTGCGGAACAATGAGCAGTTCTTC.

This clonotype was counted a few times. Here the CDR3 DNA reads TGTGCCAGCAGCCGTTCGAGGGGTGGTACCGGGGAGCTGTTTTTT. It yields the protein CASSRSRGGTGELFF. The chain uses TRBV7-2 and TRBJ2-2; D might be TRBD1 or TRBD2, each matching 5 bases. The CDR3 length is 15 residues. The germline V gene has CDR1 SGHTA and CDR2 FQGNSA. Trimming pared 5 bases from V and 5 bases from J, leaving 15 bases between.

The chain uses TRBV7-9 and TRBJ1-1; weak D call: TRBD1 (6 bases). This CDR3 is built from 13 residues. V was clipped by 7 bases and J by 2 bases, with 11 bases between them. Germline loops: CDR1 SEHNR, CDR2 FQNEAQ (reference sequence). The CDR3 DNA reads TGTGCCAGCACCGGGGGGCCTAACACTGAAGCTTTCTTT. Translation: CASTGGPNTEAFF.

In DNA form, the CDR3 reads TGTGCCAGCAGCGTAGTAGAGGCGGGGGGAAGCGGCTACACCTTC. Translation: CASSVVEAGGSGYTF. V gene TRBV9 combines with J gene TRBJ1-2, with TRBD1 as a possible D gene (5 bases). The CDR3 consists of 15 residues. Trimming shortened V by 0 bases and J by 8 bases, and 17 bases separated the two germline ends. Germline loops: CDR1 SGDLS, CDR2 YYNGEE. Full variable domain (remainder filled in from reference TRBV9 and TRBJ1-2): DSGVTQTPKHLITATGQRVTLRCSPRSGDLSVYWYQQSLDQGLQFLIQYYNGEERAKGNILERFSAQQFPDLHSELNLSSLELGDSALYFCASSVVEAGGSGYTFGSGTRLTVV.

This clonotype came up a few times. The rearrangement uses TRBV11-2 and TRBJ1-1; D remains unclear. This CDR3 contains 15 residues. Looked up from germline, CDR1 is SGHAT and CDR2 is FQNNGV. The germline V and J ends were trimmed by 3 bases and 1 base, with 12 bases remaining between them. CDR3 nucleotide sequence: TGTGCCAGCAGCTTCTCGACTTCCAAGAACACTGAAGCTTTCTTT. Translated, it gives CASSFSTSKNTEAFF.

The V call is TRBV27, the J call TRBJ2-7; D call uncertain. The CDR3 runs 13 residues. The V end lost 2 bases, the J end lost 5 bases, and 10 bases lay between the germline ends. The germline CDR1 and CDR2 sequences are MNHEY and SMNVEV (reference sequence). This CDR3 is CASSLGVRNEQYF. The CDR3 DNA is TGTGCCAGCAGTTTAGGGGTAAGAAACGAGCAGTACTTC.

For the CDR3, the DNA is TGCAGTGCTAGAGCCCTCAGTAATTACGAGCAGTACTTC. Protein: CSARALSNYEQYF. The chain recombines TRBV20-1 with TRBJ2-7; no reliable D call. Germline-derived CDR1 and CDR2 are DFQATT and SNEGSKA (reference sequence). The CDR3 totals 13 residues. V lost 1 base and J lost 4, with 11 bases in between.